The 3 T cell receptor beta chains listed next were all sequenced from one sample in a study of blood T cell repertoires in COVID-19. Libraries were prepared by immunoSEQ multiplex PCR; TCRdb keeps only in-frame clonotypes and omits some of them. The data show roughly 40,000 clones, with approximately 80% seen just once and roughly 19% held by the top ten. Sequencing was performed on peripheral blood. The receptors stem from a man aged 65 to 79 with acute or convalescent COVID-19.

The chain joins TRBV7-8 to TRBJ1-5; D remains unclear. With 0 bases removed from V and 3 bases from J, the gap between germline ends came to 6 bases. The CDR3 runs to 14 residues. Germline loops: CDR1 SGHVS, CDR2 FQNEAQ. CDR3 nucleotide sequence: TGTGCCAGCAGCTTAGCTATAGACAATCAGCCCCAGCATTTT. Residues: CASSLAIDNQPQHF.

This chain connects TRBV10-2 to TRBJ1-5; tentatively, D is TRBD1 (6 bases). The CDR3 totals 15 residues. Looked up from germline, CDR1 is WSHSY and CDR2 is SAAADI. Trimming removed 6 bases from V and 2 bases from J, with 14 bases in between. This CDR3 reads CASREQGFGNQPQHF. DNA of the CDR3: TGCGCCAGCAGGGAACAGGGATTCGGCAATCAGCCCCAGCATTTT.

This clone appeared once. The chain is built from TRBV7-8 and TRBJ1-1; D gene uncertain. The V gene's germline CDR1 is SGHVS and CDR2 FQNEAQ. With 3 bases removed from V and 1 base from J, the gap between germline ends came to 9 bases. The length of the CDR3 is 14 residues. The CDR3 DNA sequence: TGTGCCAGCAGCTTTACGGAGTCGAACACTGAAGCTTTCTTT. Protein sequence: CASSFTESNTEAFF.